Given below is one T cell receptor (beta chain) in context. Its antigen is not identified. This specimen belongs to a study of CD4+ T cells in melanoma. Study-level results: A reported correlation linked neoantigen-specific CD4+ T cells to CD8+, macrophage and B cell function. In melanoma, neoantigen-specific CD4+ T cells reportedly differed in differentiation state.

V lost 4 bases and J 7 bases, leaving 18 bases between the germline ends. Germline-derived CDR1 and CDR2 are SGHNT and YYREEE (reference sequence). The CDR3 is 14 amino acids. Produced via immunoSEQ multiplex PCR; TCRdb's table is partial and in-frame only. The sample contains 15,000 or so clones, 62% of which appear only once. What was sequenced was cells from a culture (not recorded whether cultured in vitro). This rearrangement joins TRBV5-4 to TRBJ2-7, with D possibly matching TRBD1 (7 bases). This TCR was sampled from a human donor with melanoma. CDR3 residues: CASSPSGGRSEQYF. As DNA, the CDR3 is TGTGCCAGCAGCCCCTCAGGGGGGCGTAGTGAGCAGTACTTC.